Shown below are 7 T cell receptor beta chains from a single sample sequenced in a study of T cells after yellow fever vaccination. From the 5' RACE reads, TCRdb called clonotypes with MiXCR, one entry per CDR3 protein. This table holds around 49,000 distinct CDR3 sequences, roughly 7% found once. The input for sequencing was CD8+ T cells not binding an NS4B(214-222) dextramer, sorted from PBMCs, taken 45 days after the yellow fever booster vaccination. The receptors shown here come from a man younger than 45 who received the YFV17D yellow fever vaccine.

This clonotype was found many times. CDR3: CASSLTGDFYEQYF. The CDR3 nucleotides are TGTGCCAGCAGCTTAACCGGGGACTTCTACGAGCAGTACTTC. This sequence joins TRBV11-2 and TRBJ2-7; the D gene is possibly TRBD2 (6 bases). The germline V gene has CDR1 SGHAT and CDR2 FQNNGV. Trimming pared 2 bases from V and 3 bases from J, leaving 11 bases between. CDR3 length: 14 residues.

Ten or more counts support this clonotype. The chain joins TRBV7-2 to TRBJ1-1; D might be TRBD1 (6 bases). Germline loops: CDR1 SGHTA, CDR2 FQGNSA. The CDR3 spans 14 residues. V lost 4 bases to trimming and J lost 5 bases, with 14 bases between them. The CDR3 DNA is TGTGCCAGCAGCTGGACAGCCCAATCGACTGAAGCTTTCTTT. It codes for CASSWTAQSTEAFF.

The chain uses TRBV20-1 and TRBJ2-7, with D perhaps matching TRBD1 or TRBD2 (5 bases each). CDR3 length: 14 residues. The ends were cut back, 6 bases at V and 2 bases at J, with 17 bases in the middle. The germline gives CDR1 DFQATT, CDR2 SNEGSKA (reference sequence). CDR3 sequence: CSAEKPGTTYEQYF. The CDR3 nucleotides are TGCAGTGCCGAGAAGCCCGGGACCACCTACGAGCAGTACTTC.

Many counts were recorded for this clonotype. Here the CDR3 DNA reads TGCAGCGTTGAAGATGCTAGGGGGGGGTACACAGATACGCAGTATTTT. This encodes CSVEDARGGYTDTQYF. The V gene is TRBV29-1, the J gene TRBJ2-3; D might be TRBD2 (7 bases). CDR1 SQVTM and CDR2 ANQGSEA come from the germline V gene. Trimming took off 0 bases at V and 2 bases at J, with 15 bases between the two ends. The CDR3 runs to 16 residues.

This clonotype was recorded at least ten times. Here the CDR3 reads CASSPGQVTDTQYF. CDR3 coding DNA: TGTGCCAGCAGCCCCGGACAGGTCACAGATACGCAGTATTTT. The chain links TRBV7-3 to TRBJ2-3; TRBD1 matches 7 bases. Germline V gene data show CDR1 as SGHTA and CDR2 as FQGTGA. The length of the CDR3 is 14 residues. The V and J ends lost 5 bases and 2 bases, in that order; junction bases with no gene match: 4.

In this sample, this clonotype turned up a few times. The chain couples TRBV12-3 or TRBV12-4 to TRBJ1-2; unclear D gene. This CDR3 is 13 amino acids long. The V end was cut by 2 bases, the J end by 8 bases, with 12 bases between. CDR3 DNA sequence: TGTGCCAGCAGTTTATGGTATCGGGAGGGCTACACCTTC. It encodes CASSLWYREGYTF.

The table lists this clonotype with many counts. This CDR3 is CASSLEPTGGNEQFF. The CDR3 DNA sequence: TGTGCCAGCAGCTTAGAACCGACAGGGGGAAATGAGCAGTTCTTC. The chain combines TRBV7-2 with TRBJ2-1; 9 bases agree with TRBD1. This CDR3 is 15 amino acids long. Germline loops: CDR1 SGHTA, CDR2 FQGNSA. V lost 1 base to trimming and J lost 7 bases; unmatched junction nucleotides: 5.